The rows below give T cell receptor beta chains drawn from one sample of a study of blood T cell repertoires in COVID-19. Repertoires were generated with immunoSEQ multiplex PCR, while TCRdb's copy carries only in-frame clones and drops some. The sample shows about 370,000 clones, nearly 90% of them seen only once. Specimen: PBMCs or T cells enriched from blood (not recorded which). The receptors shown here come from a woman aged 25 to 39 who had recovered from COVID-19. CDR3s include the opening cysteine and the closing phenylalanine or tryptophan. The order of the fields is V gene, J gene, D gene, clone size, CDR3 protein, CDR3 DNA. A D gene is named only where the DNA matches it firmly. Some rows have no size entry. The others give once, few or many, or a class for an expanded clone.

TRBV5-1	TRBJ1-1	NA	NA	CASSLRAVNTEAFF	TGCGCCAGCAGCTTAAGAGCGGTGAACACTGAAGCTTTCTTT
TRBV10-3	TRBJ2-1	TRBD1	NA	CAISNGQGYYNEQFF	TGTGCCATCAGCAACGGACAGGGCTACTACAATGAGCAGTTCTTC
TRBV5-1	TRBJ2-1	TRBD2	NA	CASSTRLAGINEQFF	TGCGCCAGCAGCACCCGACTAGCGGGTATCAATGAGCAGTTCTTC
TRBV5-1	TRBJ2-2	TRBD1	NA	CASSLLDRGWAGELFF	TGCGCCAGCAGCCTACTAGACAGGGGTTGGGCCGGGGAGCTGTTTTTT
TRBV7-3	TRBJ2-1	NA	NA	CASSSGHLNEQFF	TGTGCCAGCAGCTCCGGACACCTCAATGAGCAGTTCTTC
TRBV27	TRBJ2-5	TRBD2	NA	CASKERGRILAGERSRETQYF	TGTGCCAGCAAGGAACGGGGGCGAATACTAGCGGGAGAGAGGAGCAGAGAGACCCAGTACTTC
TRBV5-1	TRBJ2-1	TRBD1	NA	CASSSTGNSYNEQFF	TGCGCCAGCAGCTCGACAGGGAACTCCTACAATGAGCAGTTCTTC
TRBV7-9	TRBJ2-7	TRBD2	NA	CASSLTSGRNEQYF	TGTGCCAGCAGCCTGACTAGCGGGAGGAACGAGCAGTACTTC
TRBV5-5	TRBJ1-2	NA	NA	CASSFDTNYGYTF	TGTGCCAGCAGCTTCGACACCAACTATGGCTACACCTTC
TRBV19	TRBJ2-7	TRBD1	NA	CASSIGPGQGGLWNYEQYF	TGTGCCAGTAGTATAGGGCCGGGACAGGGAGGTTTGTGGAACTACGAGCAGTACTTC
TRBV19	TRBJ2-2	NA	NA	CASIRGGNIGELFF	TGTGCCAGTATTCGAGGAGGGAACATCGGGGAGCTGTTTTTT
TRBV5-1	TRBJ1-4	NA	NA	CASSLAGVEKLFF	TGCGCCAGCAGCTTGGCCGGAGTTGAAAAACTGTTTTTT
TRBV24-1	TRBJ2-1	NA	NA	CATSEGVYEQFF	TGTGCCACCAGTGAAGGGGTTTACGAGCAGTTCTTC
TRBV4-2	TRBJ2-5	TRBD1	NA	CASSRMTGGQETQYF	TGTGCCAGCAGCCGGATGACAGGGGGGCAAGAGACCCAGTACTTC
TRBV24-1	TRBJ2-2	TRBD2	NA	CATSAGGRASGELFF	TGTGCCACCAGCGCGGGCGGGAGGGCCTCCGGGGAGCTGTTTTTT
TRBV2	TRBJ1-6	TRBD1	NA	CASSASTGGGSPLHF	TGTGCCAGCAGTGCATCGACAGGGGGCGGTTCACCCCTCCACTTT
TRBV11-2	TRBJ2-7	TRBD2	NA	CASSLRSGETYEQYF	TGTGCCAGCAGCTTGCGTAGCGGGGAAACCTACGAGCAGTACTTC
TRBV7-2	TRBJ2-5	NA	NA	CASSSRETQYF	TGTGCCAGCAGCTCTCGAGAGACCCAGTACTTC
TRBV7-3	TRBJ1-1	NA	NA	CASKLQGGNTEAFF	TGTGCCAGCAAATTACAGGGTGGGAACACTGAAGCTTTCTTT
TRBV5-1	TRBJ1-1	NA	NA	CASSLGGGNTEAFF	TGCGCCAGCAGCTTGGGTGGCGGGAACACTGAAGCTTTCTTT
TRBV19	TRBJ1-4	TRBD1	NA	CASSIQGAREKLFF	TGTGCCAGTAGTATCCAGGGGGCGCGCGAAAAACTGTTTTTT
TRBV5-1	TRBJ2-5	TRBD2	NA	CASSLALAGETQYF	TGCGCCAGCAGCTTGGCACTAGCGGGAGAGACCCAGTACTTC
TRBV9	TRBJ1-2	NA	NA	CASLAVPYGYTF	TGTGCCAGCCTCGCAGTCCCCTATGGCTACACCTTC
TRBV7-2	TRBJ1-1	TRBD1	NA	CASSRRDRLNTEAFF	TGTGCCAGCAGCCGCCGGGACAGACTGAACACTGAAGCTTTCTTT
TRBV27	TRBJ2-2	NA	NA	CASSLPPNTGRGRKMSGELFF	TGTGCCAGCAGTTTACCCCCCAACACCGGTCGGGGTAGAAAAATGTCCGGGGAGCTGTTTTTT
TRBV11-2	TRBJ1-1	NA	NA	CASSFLQGTEAFF	TGTGCCAGCAGCTTCCTCCAGGGAACTGAAGCTTTCTTT
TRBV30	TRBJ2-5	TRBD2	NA	CAWRKGLAGRETQYF	TGTGCCTGGAGGAAGGGACTAGCGGGGAGAGAGACCCAGTACTTC
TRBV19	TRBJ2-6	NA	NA	CASSDTGPSGANVLTF	TGTGCCAGTAGTGACACAGGCCCCTCTGGGGCCAACGTCCTGACTTTC
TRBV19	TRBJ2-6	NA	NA	CASRWDHRDFLLPGANVLTF	TGTGCCAGTAGATGGGACCACCGGGACTTCCTGTTGCCTGGGGCCAACGTCCTGACTTTC
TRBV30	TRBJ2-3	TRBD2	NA	CAWSGGTSGDTDTQYF	TGTGCCTGGAGTGGAGGGACTAGCGGGGACACAGATACGCAGTATTTT
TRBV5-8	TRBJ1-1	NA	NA	CASSGLQRMNTEAFF	TGTGCCAGCAGCGGGCTACAGAGAATGAACACTGAAGCTTTCTTT
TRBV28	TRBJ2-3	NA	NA	CASKYFPSSISTDTQYF	TGTGCCAGCAAGTATTTTCCTAGCAGTATTAGCACAGATACGCAGTATTTT
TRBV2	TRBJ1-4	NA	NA	CASNGVSNEKLFF	TGTGCCAGCAACGGAGTTTCTAATGAAAAACTGTTTTTT
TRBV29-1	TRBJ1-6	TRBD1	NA	CSVRQGPHSPLHF	TGCAGCGTACGACAGGGTCCCCATTCACCCCTCCACTTT
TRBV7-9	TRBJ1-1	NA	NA	CASSLVPRGNTEAFF	TGTGCCAGCAGCTTAGTCCCCAGGGGAAACACTGAAGCTTTCTTT
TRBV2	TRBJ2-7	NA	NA	CASDSIYEQYF	TGTGCCAGCGACAGCATCTACGAGCAGTACTTC
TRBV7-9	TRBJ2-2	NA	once	CASSSGIENTGELFF	TGTGCCAGCAGCTCCGGGATAGAGAACACCGGGGAGCTGTTTTTT
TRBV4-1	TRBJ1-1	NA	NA	CASSHDSGTEAFF	TGCGCCAGCAGCCATGACAGTGGCACTGAAGCTTTCTTT
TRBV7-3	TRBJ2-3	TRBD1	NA	CASSQDRPPWGTDTQYF	TGTGCCAGCAGCCAGGACAGGCCCCCGTGGGGCACAGATACGCAGTATTTT
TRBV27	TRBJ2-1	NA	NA	CASSNSDYHEQFF	TGTGCCAGCAGTAACTCGGACTACCATGAGCAGTTCTTC
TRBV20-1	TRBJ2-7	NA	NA	CSARTLYEQYF	TGCAGTGCTAGGACACTCTACGAGCAGTACTTC
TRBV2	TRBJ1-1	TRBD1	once	CASSGQGPGMDEAFF	TGTGCCAGCAGCGGACAGGGCCCCGGTATGGATGAAGCTTTCTTT
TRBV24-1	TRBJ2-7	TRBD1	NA	CATSDLGQVGSLYEQYF	TGTGCCACCAGTGACCTAGGACAGGTAGGCTCCCTCTACGAGCAGTACTTC
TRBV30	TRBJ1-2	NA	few	CAWSEARGGYTF	TGTGCCTGGAGTGAGGCCCGGGGGGGCTACACCTTC
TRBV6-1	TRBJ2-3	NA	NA	CASSETSLDTQYF	TGTGCCAGCAGTGAAACTAGCCTAGATACGCAGTATTTT
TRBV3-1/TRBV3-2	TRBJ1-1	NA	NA	CASSQDLRAWNTEAFF	TGTGCCAGCAGCCAAGATCTGAGGGCCTGGAACACTGAAGCTTTCTTT
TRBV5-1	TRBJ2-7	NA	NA	CASSTNRDLIPYEQYF	TGCGCCAGCAGCACCAACCGGGACTTAATTCCCTACGAGCAGTACTTC
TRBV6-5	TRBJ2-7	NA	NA	CASKQGRDYEQYF	TGTGCCAGCAAACAGGGTAGGGACTACGAGCAGTACTTC
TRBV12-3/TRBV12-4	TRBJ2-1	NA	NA	CASSVRGEQFF	TGTGCCAGCAGTGTTAGAGGTGAGCAGTTCTTC
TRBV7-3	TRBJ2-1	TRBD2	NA	CASSSSRLAGARNEQFF	TGTGCCAGCAGCTCATCAAGACTAGCGGGAGCTCGGAATGAGCAGTTCTTC
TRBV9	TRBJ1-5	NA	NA	CASSVDGGDNQPQHF	TGTGCCAGCAGCGTAGACGGCGGCGATAATCAGCCCCAGCATTTT
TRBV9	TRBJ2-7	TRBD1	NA	CASSPDRRSYEQYF	TGTGCCAGCAGCCCGGACAGGAGATCCTACGAGCAGTACTTC
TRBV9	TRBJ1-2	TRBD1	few	CASSPTTGARPGAVTF	TGTGCCAGCAGCCCGACGACAGGGGCCCGCCCCGGAGCTGTAACCTTC
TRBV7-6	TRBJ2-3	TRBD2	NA	CASSLGTSATDTQYF	TGTGCCAGCAGCTTAGGGACTAGCGCCACAGATACGCAGTATTTT
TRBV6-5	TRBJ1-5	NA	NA	CASIKRLDSNQPQHF	TGTGCCAGCATAAAGCGGCTGGATAGCAATCAGCCCCAGCATTTT
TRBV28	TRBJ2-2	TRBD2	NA	CASSPRGYTGELFF	TGTGCCAGCAGTCCGCGGGGGTACACCGGGGAGCTGTTTTTT
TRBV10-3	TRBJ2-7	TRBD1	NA	CAIKLQGDSSEQYF	TGTGCCATCAAACTACAGGGGGACTCCTCCGAGCAGTACTTC
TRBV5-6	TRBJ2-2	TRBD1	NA	CASSSSSPGQTTGELFF	TGTGCCAGCAGCAGTAGTTCACCGGGACAGACCACCGGGGAGCTGTTTTTT
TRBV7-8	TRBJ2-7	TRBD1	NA	CASSFAGTGGAGEQYF	TGTGCCAGCAGCTTCGCCGGGACAGGGGGCGCGGGGGAGCAGTACTTC